Following are 25 T cell receptor beta chains from one sample sequenced in a study of blood T cell repertoires in COVID-19. Using immunoSEQ multiplex PCR, the repertoire was profiled, and TCRdb retains in-frame clones only, with some absent. The sample has 85,000 to 100,000 clones, about 82% seen once. Specimen: peripheral blood. The receptors were gathered from a woman in her sixties or seventies in a cohort sampled during active or convalescent COVID-19.

The genes are TRBV19 and TRBJ2-3, with 11 bases identical to TRBD1. J lost 2 bases, V lost 5 bases, and 15 bases had no gene match. Germline V gives CDR1 LNHDA, CDR2 SQIVND (reference sequence). The CDR3 length is 19 residues. CDR3 DNA sequence: TGTGCCAGTAGTCTCCTCCGGGACAGGGGGGGATTTCCCACAGATACGCAGTATTTT. This gives the protein CASSLLRDRGGFPTDTQYF.

The chain uses TRBV28 and TRBJ1-4; TRBD1 aligns across 10 bases. Trimming removed 5 bases from V and 8 bases from J; junction bases left unmatched: 8. The CDR3 extends over 15 amino acids. Germline values: CDR1 MDHEN, CDR2 SYDVKM. Here the CDR3 DNA reads TGTGCCAGCAGTCAATTGACAGGGGGCGGAGAAAAACTGTTTTTT. It encodes CASSQLTGGGEKLFF.

The CDR3 DNA sequence: TGTGCCAGCAGCTTTAGGTACAGTGAAGCTTTCTTT. It translates to CASSFRYSEAFF. The chain recombines TRBV5-6 with TRBJ1-1; D gene ambiguous. CDR3 size: 12 residues. CDR1 is SGHDT, CDR2 YYEEEE, per germline. Trimming pared 2 bases from V and 7 bases from J, leaving 9 bases between.

This clone has a single count. This chain connects TRBV9 to TRBJ1-1; tentative D call: TRBD1 (5 bases). This CDR3 is built from 14 residues. Germline lookup yields CDR1 SGDLS and CDR2 YYNGEE. V shed 1 base and J shed 1 base, with 8 bases lying between them. CDR3 nucleotides: TGTGCCAGCAGCGTACAGGGTTCGAACACTGAAGCTTTCTTT. It codes for CASSVQGSNTEAFF.

The chain employs TRBV11-2 and TRBJ1-1, with a weak D call TRBD1 (6 bases). Trimming left V 0 bases short and J 11 bases short, with 10 bases between. This CDR3 is 12 amino acids long. Germline lookup yields CDR1 SGHAT and CDR2 FQNNGV. DNA for the CDR3: TGTGCCAGCAGCTTAGAAGTCCAGGGGGCTTTCTTT. It is translated as CASSLEVQGAFF.

CDR3 nucleotide sequence: TGTGCCAGCAGCTTGGTTCAGGGGGGCGAGCAGTACTTC. Its protein is CASSLVQGGEQYF. This rearrangement joins TRBV5-4 to TRBJ2-7; D is possibly TRBD1 (7 bases). Trimming left V 0 bases short and J 6 bases short, with 10 bases between. The CDR3 is 13 residues long. Germline-derived CDR1 and CDR2 are SGHNT and YYREEE (reference sequence).

The chain uses TRBV5-1 and TRBJ2-2; D perhaps matches TRBD2 (5 bases). V lost 0 bases, J lost 0 bases, and 12 bases lay in between. Per germline, CDR1 SGHRS and CDR2 YFSETQ. The CDR3 contains 17 residues. The CDR3 nucleotides read TGCGCCAGCAGCTTGGTCCGGGGTGACCCGAACACCGGGGAGCTGTTTTTT. It specifies CASSLVRGDPNTGELFF.

This sequence joins TRBV18 and TRBJ2-3; tentatively, D is TRBD2 (6 bases). Germline CDR1 reads KGHSH; CDR2 reads LQKENI. V shed 3 bases and J shed 4 bases, with 11 bases lying between them. CDR3 length: 14 residues. CDR3 protein: CASSPRLGADTQYF. CDR3 nucleotide sequence: TGTGCCAGCTCACCCCGACTAGGCGCAGATACGCAGTATTTT.

This chain uses TRBV30 with TRBJ1-5; no firm D call. The CDR3 totals 15 residues. From germline, CDR1 is GTSNPN and CDR2 SVGIG (reference sequence). V was clipped by 3 bases and J by 3 bases, with 15 bases between them. The CDR3 loop is CAWSEKQLINQPQHF. The CDR3 coding sequence is TGTGCCTGGAGCGAGAAACAGCTAATCAATCAGCCCCAGCATTTT. The full variable domain, completed using reference TRBV30 and TRBJ1-5, is SQTIHQWPATLVQPVGSPLSLECTVEGTSNPNLYWYRQAAGRGLQLLFYSVGIGQISSEVPQNLSASRPQDRQFILSSKKLLLSDSGFYLCAWSEKQLINQPQHFGDGTRLSIL.

CDR3 region: CASRPEGGTEAFF. The CDR3 coding sequence is TGTGCCAGCAGGCCCGAGGGGGGGACTGAAGCTTTCTTT. The chain has TRBV2 and TRBJ1-1; TRBD1 is a possible D gene (6 bases). Germline CDR1 reads SNHLY; CDR2 reads FYNNEI. V gave up 6 bases and J gave up 5 bases, with 13 bases separating them. CDR3 length: 13 residues.

This chain uses TRBV19 with TRBJ2-7; D perhaps matches TRBD2 (5 bases). V lost 3 bases and J 6 bases, leaving 12 bases between the germline ends. The CDR3 totals 13 residues. CDR1 and CDR2 from the germline V gene are LNHDA and SQIVND (reference sequence). The CDR3 DNA is TGTGCCAGTAGTATCGGGGAAGCTGGCGAGCAGTACTTC. It codes for CASSIGEAGEQYF.

This rearrangement joins TRBV28 to TRBJ1-5; D perhaps matches TRBD1 (6 bases). Germline assignment: CDR1 MDHEN and CDR2 SYDVKM. The ends were cut back, 2 bases at V and 7 bases at J, with 9 bases in the middle. There are 13 residues in the CDR3. DNA of the CDR3: TGTGCCAGCAGTTTACTACAGGGACAGCCCCAGCATTTT. Translated, it gives CASSLLQGQPQHF. Combining the CDR3 with reference TRBV28 and TRBJ1-5 gives the whole variable domain DVKVTQSSRYLVKRTGEKVFLECVQDMDHENMFWYRQDPGLGLRLIYFSYDVKMKEKGDIPEGYSVSREKKERFSLILESASTNQTSMYLCASSLLQGQPQHFGDGTRLSIL.

This clone was seen only once. The chain uses TRBV29-1 and TRBJ2-7; maybe TRBD2 (5 bases). This CDR3 comprises 11 residues. Trimming removed 6 bases from V and 6 bases from J, with 12 bases in between. CDR1 and CDR2 (germline): SQVTM, ANQGSEA. The CDR3 protein is CSVGERAEQYF. The CDR3 coding sequence is TGCAGCGTCGGGGAAAGGGCCGAGCAGTACTTC.

This sequence joins TRBV9 and TRBJ2-2, with TRBD1 identical over 7 bases. From germline, CDR1 is SGDLS and CDR2 YYNGEE. Germline trimming cut 4 bases from V and 2 bases from J; bases unmatched to any gene: 11. The CDR3 is made up of 17 amino acids. This chain's CDR3 is CASSLHGGQLNTGELFF. The CDR3 nucleotides read TGTGCCAGCAGCCTCCATGGGGGACAGCTCAACACCGGGGAGCTGTTTTTT.

The chain carries TRBV3-1 (or the pseudogene TRBV3-2) and TRBJ1-2; no clear D gene. V was clipped by 2 bases and J by 8 bases, with 18 bases between them. This CDR3 has 15 amino acids. Germline V lookup: CDR1 LGHDT, CDR2 YNNKEL (reference sequence). The CDR3 sequence: CASSQTPGLLNGYTF. DNA of the CDR3: TGTGCCAGCAGCCAAACACCGGGTCTCCTGAACGGCTACACCTTC.

The chain uses TRBV5-1 and TRBJ2-5; 8 bases map to TRBD2. Germline V CDR1 and CDR2: SGHRS, YFSETQ. V shed 2 bases, J shed 2 bases, and the junction held 5 bases outside the gene matches. The CDR3 length is 15 residues. The CDR3 DNA reads as TGCGCCAGCAGCTTCGGGGGGGGGACGCAAGAGACCCAGTACTTC. It translates to CASSFGGGTQETQYF. Variable domain in full (rest from reference TRBV5-1 and TRBJ2-5): KAGVTQTPRYLIKTRGQQVTLSCSPISGHRSVSWYQQTPGQGLQFLFEYFSETQRNKGNFPGRFSGRQFSNSRSEMNVSTLELGDSALYLCASSFGGGTQETQYFGPGTRLLVL.

The chain links TRBV19 to TRBJ1-2; 10 bases fit TRBD1. From germline, CDR1 is LNHDA and CDR2 SQIVND (reference sequence). Germline trimming cut 2 bases from V and 0 bases from J; bases unmatched to any gene: 3. CDR3 size: 16 residues. The DNA of the CDR3 is TGTGCCAGTAGTATAATTGGACAGGGGGCTAACTATGGCTACACCTTC. Protein: CASSIIGQGANYGYTF.

The chain joins TRBV5-4 to TRBJ1-2, with 10 positions matching TRBD1. The CDR3 has 15 amino acids. Germline V gives CDR1 SGHNT, CDR2 YYREEE (reference sequence). The V gene end was trimmed by 4 bases and the J gene end by 3 bases; junction bases not matched to a gene: 6. This chain's CDR3 is CASSGTGTGDYGYTF. The DNA of the CDR3 is TGTGCCAGCAGCGGGACCGGGACAGGGGACTATGGCTACACCTTC. Full variable domain (remainder filled in from reference TRBV5-4 and TRBJ1-2): ETGVTQSPTHLIKTRGQQVTLRCSSQSGHNTVSWYQQALGQGPQFIFQYYREEENGRGNFPPRFSGLQFPNYSSELNVNALELDDSALYLCASSGTGTGDYGYTFGSGTRLTVV.

CDR3 residues: CASSTTGESGYTF. CDR3 nucleotide sequence: TGTGCCAGCAGCACTACAGGGGAATCTGGCTACACCTTC. The chain uses TRBV9 and TRBJ1-2; TRBD1 matches 7 bases. Germline loops: CDR1 SGDLS, CDR2 YYNGEE. The CDR3 length is 13 residues. With 4 bases clipped from V and 7 bases from J, the junction kept 7 bases outside the gene matches. Supplemented by reference TRBV9 and TRBJ1-2, the full variable domain reads DSGVTQTPKHLITATGQRVTLRCSPRSGDLSVYWYQQSLDQGLQFLIQYYNGEERAKGNILERFSAQQFPDLHSELNLSSLELGDSALYFCASSTTGESGYTFGSGTRLTVV.

This chain links TRBV13 with TRBJ1-1; D remains unclear. Trimming took 0 bases from V and 4 from J, leaving 6 bases between them. The CDR3 runs to 13 residues. From germline, CDR1 is PRHDT and CDR2 FYEKMQ (reference sequence). CDR3 in DNA: TGTGCCAGCAGCTTAGGGCGTTCCACTGAAGCTTTCTTT. Residues: CASSLGRSTEAFF.

The chain has TRBV4-2 and TRBJ2-7; TRBD2 matches 9 bases. The CDR3 runs 15 residues. The germline V gene encodes CDR1 LGHNA and CDR2 YNFKEQ. V dropped 4 bases and J dropped 3; count of bases not matched to a gene: 7. CDR3 loop: CASSPDSGRHYEQYF. For the CDR3, the DNA is TGTGCCAGCAGCCCCGATAGCGGGAGACACTACGAGCAGTACTTC.

This rearrangement joins TRBV29-1 to TRBJ2-3; 10 nucleotides align to TRBD1. This CDR3 is 16 amino acids long. Germline V lookup: CDR1 SQVTM, CDR2 ANQGSEA. The J segment lost 1 base and the V segment lost 7 bases, leaving 11 bases of the junction unmatched. The CDR3 nucleotides read TGCAGCGCCGCCATAAGACAGGGGGCGGGCACAGATACGCAGTATTTT. Protein sequence: CSAAIRQGAGTDTQYF.

V and J are TRBV19 and TRBJ1-6, with 9 bases lining up with TRBD1. This CDR3 is built from 14 residues. Germline CDR1 LNHDA, CDR2 SQIVND (reference sequence). V dropped 7 bases and J dropped 7; count of bases not matched to a gene: 5. The CDR3 is CASTLTGGNSPLHF. The CDR3, as DNA: TGTGCCAGTACTTTGACAGGGGGGAATTCACCCCTCCACTTT.

The J gene is TRBJ2-3, the V gene TRBV19; D may be TRBD1 (5 bases). Germline lookup yields CDR1 LNHDA and CDR2 SQIVND (reference sequence). Trimming removed 6 bases from V and 8 bases from J, with 24 bases in between. The CDR3 has 16 amino acids. The CDR3 protein is CASRERHGRDSATQYF. DNA for the CDR3: TGTGCCAGTAGAGAACGACATGGCCGCGACAGCGCTACGCAGTATTTT.

The chain has TRBV11-3 and TRBJ1-1; 9 nucleotides line up with TRBD1. Germline V gene sequence: CDR1 SGHNT, CDR2 YENEEA. The CDR3 extends over 17 amino acids. Trimming took 4 bases from V and 5 from J; bases not matched to a gene: 14. The CDR3 protein is CASSSGGTQGAPTEAFF. CDR3 nucleotide sequence: TGTGCCAGCAGCTCAGGGGGGACACAGGGGGCGCCGACTGAAGCTTTCTTT.